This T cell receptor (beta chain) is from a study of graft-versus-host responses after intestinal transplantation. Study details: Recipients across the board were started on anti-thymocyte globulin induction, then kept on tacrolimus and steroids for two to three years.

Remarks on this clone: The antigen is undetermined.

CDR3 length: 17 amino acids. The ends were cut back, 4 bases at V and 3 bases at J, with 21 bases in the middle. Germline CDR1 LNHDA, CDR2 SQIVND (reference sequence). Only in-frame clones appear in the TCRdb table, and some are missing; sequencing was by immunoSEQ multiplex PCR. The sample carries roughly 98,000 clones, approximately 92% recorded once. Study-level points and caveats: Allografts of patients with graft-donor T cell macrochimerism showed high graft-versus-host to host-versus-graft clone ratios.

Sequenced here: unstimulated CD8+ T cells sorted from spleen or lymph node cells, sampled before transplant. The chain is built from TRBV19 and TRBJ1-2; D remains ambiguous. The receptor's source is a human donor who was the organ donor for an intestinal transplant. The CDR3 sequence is CASSTLSGAPTDYGYTF. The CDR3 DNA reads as TGTGCCAGTAGTACCCTCAGCGGAGCCCCCACAGACTATGGCTACACCTTC. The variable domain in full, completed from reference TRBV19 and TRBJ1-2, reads DGGITQSPKYLFRKEGQNVTLSCEQNLNHDAMYWYRQDPGQGLRLIYYSQIVNDFQKGDIAEGYSVSREKKESFPLTVTSAQKNPTAFYLCASSTLSGAPTDYGYTFGSGTRLTVV.